This T cell receptor (beta chain) was captured in a study of CD8+CD57+ T cells in acquired aplastic anemia. Study-level findings and limits: The study identified twenty-nine CD8+ CDR3 sequences shared by patients and controls.

This clonotype was detected many times. Its antigen remains unknown. The CDR3 is 10 amino acids. The germline V gene encodes CDR1 MNHNS and CDR2 SASEGT. V was shortened by 6 bases and J by 3 bases, with 3 bases between the two germline ends. Whoever was chosen for sequencing had shown CD8+CD57+ cell expansion by flow cytometry. Researchers used genomic DNA as the template to profile TCR beta VDJ and CDR3. TCRdb re-derived calls from the reads in MiXCR, one entry per CDR3 protein. The sample carries under 150,000 distinct CDR3 sequences, about two fifths recorded once. This chain joins TRBV6-1 and TRBJ2-7; the D is unclear. The specimen was sorted CD4+, CD8+, or CD8+CD57+ T cells (not recorded which) from PBMCs. The receptor comes from a human donor with aplastic anemia. The CDR3 coding sequence is TGTGCCAGCAGAGACTACGAGCAGTACGTC. Encoded protein: CASRDYEQYV.